A single sample gave rise to the 21 T cell receptor beta chains below, sequenced in a study of blood T cell repertoires in COVID-19. Profiling relied on immunoSEQ multiplex PCR, and the TCRdb table lists in-frame clones only, not all of them. Altogether 150,000 to 200,000 clones are present, approximately 90% being singletons, with the ten largest covering about 4.6%. Sequencing used peripheral blood. Receptors originate from a man aged 30 to 39 with COVID-19, enrolled during active disease.

The genes are TRBV23-1 and TRBJ1-3; 8 nucleotides line up with TRBD1. TRBV23-1 belongs to the ORF category, with a function that is uncertain. This CDR3 has 14 amino acids. J was trimmed by 0 bases and V by 6 bases; bases with no gene match: 1. For the CDR3, the DNA is TGCGCCAGCAGGACAGGGGACTCTGGAAACACCATATATTTT. It encodes CASRTGDSGNTIYF.

This chain joins TRBV28 and TRBJ2-7, with D perhaps TRBD2 (5 bases). Germline assignment: CDR1 MDHEN and CDR2 SYDVKM. The CDR3 runs to 15 residues. The ends were cut back, 5 bases at V and 0 bases at J, with 14 bases in the middle. The CDR3: CASSPRRVNSYEQYF. CDR3 nucleotides: TGTGCCAGCAGTCCCCGGCGGGTCAACTCCTACGAGCAGTACTTC.

The chain joins TRBV4-3 to TRBJ2-7; 11 bases are shared with TRBD1. Unmatched junction bases numbered 6, after V lost 1 base and J lost 4 bases. This CDR3 contains 16 residues. CDR1 and CDR2 (germline): LGHNA, YSLEER. CDR3 coding DNA: TGCGCCAGCAGCCAAGGGTCCGGGACAGGGGGATACGAGCAGTACTTC. It yields the protein CASSQGSGTGGYEQYF.

The chain recombines TRBV19 with TRBJ2-1, with TRBD2 matching over 7 bases. V was pared by 4 bases and J by 5 bases, with 5 bases of the junction left unmatched. CDR3 size: 14 residues. Germline V gene data show CDR1 as LNHDA and CDR2 as SQIVND (reference sequence). Here the CDR3 DNA reads TGTGCCAGTAGTAAGCGGGACTATAACAATGAGCAGTTCTTC. Its translation: CASSKRDYNNEQFF.

This clone is a singleton in its sample. This chain links TRBV9 with TRBJ1-2; D is unclear. In germline, CDR1 is SGDLS, CDR2 YYNGEE. The CDR3 is 17 amino acids. Trimming took 0 bases from V and 6 from J, leaving 21 bases between them. The CDR3 DNA reads TGTGCCAGCAGCGTAGAGGGAGGAGGGATAGTAAAGAATGGCTACACCTTC. Residues: CASSVEGGGIVKNGYTF.

This chain connects TRBV6-6 to TRBJ2-2; 7 bases are shared with TRBD1. Germline CDR1 reads MNHNY; CDR2 reads SVGAGI (reference sequence). The ends lost 5 bases at V and 4 bases at J; junction bases unmatched: 4. This CDR3 region has 14 residues. The CDR3 DNA is TGTGCCAGCAGTCCGGGACAGATCACCGGGGAGCTGTTTTTT. It encodes CASSPGQITGELFF.

The CDR3 nucleotides are TGTGCCAGCAGTCGACGACAGTCCACCGGGGAGCTGTTTTTT. Translated, it gives CASSRRQSTGELFF. The gene calls are TRBV6-5 and TRBJ2-2; tentatively, D is TRBD1 (5 bases). The CDR3 consists of 14 residues. The germline V gene encodes CDR1 MNHEY and CDR2 SVGAGI. The V end lost 5 bases, the J end lost 4 bases, and 11 bases lay between the germline ends.

The chain employs TRBV6-5 and TRBJ1-3, with D unresolved. The germline V and J ends were trimmed by 2 bases and 4 bases, with 12 bases remaining between them. The germline gives CDR1 MNHEY, CDR2 SVGAGI. The CDR3 extends over 15 amino acids. The CDR3 loop reads CASSYDNFLGNTIYF. CDR3 coding DNA: TGTGCCAGCAGTTACGACAACTTTCTAGGAAACACCATATATTTT.

The chain is built from TRBV7-9 and TRBJ2-2, with 7 bases lining up with TRBD1. Germline assignment: CDR1 SEHNR and CDR2 FQNEAQ (reference sequence). The V segment lost 5 bases and the J segment 0 bases; nucleotides outside the gene matches: 6. This CDR3 is built from 16 residues. CDR3 loop: CASSLPGTANTGELFF. The CDR3 coding sequence is TGTGCCAGCAGCCTCCCCGGGACAGCGAACACCGGGGAGCTGTTTTTT.

This rearrangement joins TRBV7-6 to TRBJ2-5, with 11 bases matching TRBD1. CDR3 size: 15 residues. Germline V gene lookup returns CDR1 SGHVS and CDR2 FNYEAQ. V lost 5 bases to trimming and J lost 2 bases; unmatched junction nucleotides: 4. CDR3 in amino acids: CASSAGTGGQETQYF. The DNA for the CDR3 is TGTGCCAGCAGCGCCGGGACAGGGGGACAAGAGACCCAGTACTTC.

DNA of the CDR3: TGTGCCAGCAGTATACCGGGACACCCTAACTATGGCTACACCTTC. Amino acids: CASSIPGHPNYGYTF. V gene TRBV28 combines with J gene TRBJ1-2; TRBD1 is a possible D gene (6 bases). Trimming removed 5 bases at V and 0 bases at J, with 13 bases between. The CDR3 totals 15 residues. The germline V gene encodes CDR1 MDHEN and CDR2 SYDVKM.

V is TRBV25-1 and J is TRBJ1-2, with 9 bases that match TRBD1. In germline, CDR1 is MGHDK, CDR2 SYGVNS. The CDR3 is 13 residues long. Trimming at V came to 3 bases and at J to 8 bases, leaving 4 bases not matched to a gene. The CDR3 reads CASSDWDREGYTF. CDR3 coding DNA: TGTGCCAGCAGTGATTGGGACAGGGAGGGCTACACCTTC.

The chain combines TRBV19 with TRBJ1-2; no firm D call. There are 16 residues in the CDR3. V shed 3 bases and J shed 5 bases, with 19 bases lying between them. Per the germline V gene, CDR1 is LNHDA and CDR2 is SQIVND (reference sequence). The CDR3 spells CASSILPEAVPYGYTF. The CDR3 DNA reads as TGTGCCAGTAGTATTCTGCCAGAGGCAGTGCCATATGGCTACACCTTC.

This chain uses TRBV4-1 with TRBJ2-3; 8 bases agree with TRBD2. The CDR3 has 16 residues. J was trimmed by 4 bases and V by 4 bases; bases with no gene match: 10. Looked up from germline, CDR1 is MGHRA and CDR2 is YSYEKL. CDR3: CASSPPRAGGADTQYF. As DNA, the CDR3 is TGCGCCAGCAGCCCCCCCCGTGCGGGAGGCGCAGATACGCAGTATTTT.

This chain links TRBV11-1 with TRBJ2-3, with 11 bases identical to TRBD2. Losses at the gene ends were 5 bases for V and 14 bases for J; bases not matched to a gene: 15. The germline gives CDR1 SGHAT, CDR2 FQDESV (reference sequence). The CDR3 has 15 residues. In DNA, the CDR3 is TGTGCCAGCAGCCACGACGGGGGTAGCGGGGGGGCCAGGTATTTT. It translates to CASSHDGGSGGARYF.

The genes are TRBV4-1 and TRBJ2-3; TRBD1 matches 7 bases. This CDR3 contains 17 residues. Germline V CDR1 and CDR2: MGHRA, YSYEKL. The junction had 8 bases not matched to a gene; V was cut back by 2 bases and J by 0 bases. The CDR3 sequence: CASSQMNRGRSTDTQYF. The CDR3 nucleotides are TGCGCCAGCAGCCAAATGAACAGGGGAAGAAGCACAGATACGCAGTATTTT.

This chain joins TRBV11-2 and TRBJ1-6, with 9 bases matching TRBD1. The CDR3 spans 14 residues. The V segment lost 5 bases and the J segment 7 bases; nucleotides outside the gene matches: 3. CDR1 SGHAT and CDR2 FQNNGV come from the germline V gene. The CDR3 DNA follows: TGTGCCAGCAGCCACGGGACAGGGAATTCACCCCTCCACTTT. Translated: CASSHGTGNSPLHF.

This chain uses TRBV7-2 with TRBJ2-7; maybe TRBD2 (6 bases). This CDR3 region has 15 residues. Trimming took off 1 base at V and 5 bases at J, with 15 bases between the two ends. CDR1 SGHTA and CDR2 FQGNSA come from the germline V gene. In nucleotides, the CDR3 is TGTGCCAGCAGCTTAGACGGGGGAGCTCGGAACGAGCAGTACTTC. Amino acids: CASSLDGGARNEQYF. Full variable domain (outside the CDR3, taken from reference TRBV7-2 and TRBJ2-7): GAGVSQSPSNKVTEKGKDVELRCDPISGHTALYWYRQSLGQGLEFLIYFQGNSAPDKSGLPSDRFSAERTGGSVSTLTIQRTQQEDSAVYLCASSLDGGARNEQYFGPGTRLTVT.

CDR3 sequence reads: CASSVGSGGYNEQFF. The CDR3 nucleotides are TGTGCCAGCAGCGTAGGCTCCGGGGGGTACAATGAGCAGTTCTTC. The genes are TRBV9 and TRBJ2-1; 7 bases line up with TRBD2. Looked up from germline, CDR1 is SGDLS and CDR2 is YYNGEE. CDR3 size: 15 residues. J gave up 4 bases and V 0 bases, and 4 bases lay outside the gene matches.

J is TRBJ1-6 and V is TRBV6-4; perhaps TRBD1 as D (5 bases). CDR1 and CDR2 (germline): MRHNA, SNTAGT. The CDR3 runs 15 residues. Trimming shortened V by 2 bases and J by 2 bases, and 7 bases separated the two germline ends. The CDR3 loop is CASSDGAAYNSPLHF. In DNA form, the CDR3 reads TGTGCCAGCAGTGACGGGGCAGCCTATAATTCACCCCTCCACTTT.

A note on this clone: This sample includes further DNA sequences coding for the same CDR3. The chain recombines TRBV9 with TRBJ2-3, with D perhaps TRBD1 (5 bases). Trimming shortened V by 0 bases and J by 0 bases, and 8 bases separated the two germline ends. This CDR3 comprises 15 residues. Germline V lookup: CDR1 SGDLS, CDR2 YYNGEE. The CDR3 nucleotides are TGTGCCAGCAGCGTAGGACAGACTAGCACAGATACGCAGTATTTT. It yields the protein CASSVGQTSTDTQYF. The whole variable domain, filled in from reference TRBV9 and TRBJ2-3, reads DSGVTQTPKHLITATGQRVTLRCSPRSGDLSVYWYQQSLDQGLQFLIQYYNGEERAKGNILERFSAQQFPDLHSELNLSSLELGDSALYFCASSVGQTSTDTQYFGPGTRLTVL.